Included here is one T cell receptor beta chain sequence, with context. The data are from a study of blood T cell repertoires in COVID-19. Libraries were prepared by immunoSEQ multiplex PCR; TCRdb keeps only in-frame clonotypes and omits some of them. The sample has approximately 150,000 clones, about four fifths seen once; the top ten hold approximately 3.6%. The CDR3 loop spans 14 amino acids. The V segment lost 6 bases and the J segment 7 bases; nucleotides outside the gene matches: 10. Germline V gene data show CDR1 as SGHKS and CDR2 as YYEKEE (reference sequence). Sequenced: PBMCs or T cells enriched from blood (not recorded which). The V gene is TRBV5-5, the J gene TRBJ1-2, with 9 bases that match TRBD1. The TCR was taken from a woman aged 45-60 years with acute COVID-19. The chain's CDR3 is CASIPATGGGGYTF. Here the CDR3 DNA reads TGTGCCAGCATCCCCGCAACAGGGGGCGGTGGCTACACCTTC.